This T cell receptor beta chain was sequenced during a study of shared T cell receptors in the human thymus. TCRdb keeps only in-frame clones here, not all; method: immunoSEQ multiplex PCR. The profile shows about 660,000 clones, roughly 90% of them singletons. CDR1 is KGHSY, CDR2 FQNENV, per germline. The CDR3 is 12 residues long. V lost 4 bases, J lost 5 bases, and 8 bases lay in between. This same sample was also part of a study on human thymus T cells. As reported in that work: Thymic resections from corrective heart surgery supplied the tissue. Highly overlapping thymic repertoires among unrelated individuals were reported in related research.

This receptor was identified in a boy under two years old with a congenital heart defect. The V and J genes are TRBV16 and TRBJ2-5; D unclear. The sequenced sample was thymocytes. The CDR3 sequence is CASSRHSETQYF. The CDR3 coding sequence is TGTGCCAGCAGCCGACATTCCGAGACCCAGTACTTC.